The 21 T cell receptor beta chains reported below all come from one sample, sequenced in a study of T cell repertoires in cytomegalovirus infection. Which antigens these TCRs recognize remains unknown. TCRdb re-analysed the reads in MiXCR, keeping a single row per CDR3 protein. The table lists roughly 340,000 distinct CDR3 sequences, about 27% of them singletons. The specimen was cultured PBMCs, collected from culture after CMV antigen stimulation. The receptors originated from a human donor in good health (CMV status not recorded). Some clones in this sample may be carry-over from other donors' samples.

This clonotype has just a few counts. V is TRBV12-3 or TRBV12-4 and J is TRBJ1-1, with 8 bases matching TRBD1. The CDR3 sequence is 14 residues long. V lost 6 bases, J lost 3 bases, and 6 bases stayed unmatched. The CDR3 coding sequence is TGTGCCAGCAGATCAGGGGGCATGGACACTGAAGCTTTCTTT. It codes for CASRSGGMDTEAFF.

V and J are TRBV12-3 or TRBV12-4 and TRBJ1-1; D unresolved. CDR3 length: 11 residues. The germline V and J ends were trimmed by 4 bases and 11 bases, with 11 bases remaining between them. DNA of the CDR3: TGTGCCAGCAGTTCGATACGTGACGCTTTCTTT. This codes for CASSSIRDAFF.

The V gene is TRBV27, the J gene TRBJ2-3, with D possibly being TRBD1 (6 bases). This CDR3 contains 15 residues. Trimming cost V 0 bases and J 3 bases, with 10 bases left between them. Germline CDR1 is MNHEY and CDR2 is SMNVEV (reference sequence). The CDR3 loop reads CASSLSWGQTDTQYF. The CDR3 nucleotides are TGTGCCAGCAGTTTATCGTGGGGGCAGACAGATACGCAGTATTTT.

Only a few counts were recorded for this clonotype. V and J are TRBV20-1 and TRBJ2-3, with D perhaps given as TRBD1 or TRBD2 (5 bases each). CDR1 and CDR2 from the germline V gene are DFQATT and SNEGSKA (reference sequence). The CDR3 sequence is 15 residues long. CDR3 amino acids: CSGVGPQGNTDTQYF. The CDR3 DNA follows: TGCAGCGGGGTAGGACCCCAGGGAAACACAGATACGCAGTATTTT.

The rearrangement uses TRBV27 and TRBJ1-5, with D possibly TRBD1 on 5 matching bases. V lost 3 bases and J lost 7, with 13 bases in between. Looked up from germline, CDR1 is MNHEY and CDR2 is SMNVEV (reference sequence). This CDR3 has 14 residues. DNA of the CDR3: TGTGCCAGCAGTTTGATGGGACTGGGGCAGCCCCAGCATTTT. As protein: CASSLMGLGQPQHF.

This clonotype has only a few counts. The rearrangement uses TRBV6-2 or TRBV6-3 and TRBJ1-2; TRBD1 aligns across 8 bases. V trimming: 6 bases; J trimming: 3 bases; junction bases outside the gene matches: 3. Germline lookup yields CDR1 MNHEY and CDR2 SVGEGT. The CDR3 covers 13 residues. The CDR3 DNA reads TGTGCCAGCAGAACGACAGGGGACTATGGCTACACCTTC. This gives the protein CASRTTGDYGYTF.

This clonotype was detected ten times or more. The V and J genes are TRBV7-2 and TRBJ1-1; D not certain. With 6 bases removed from V and 1 base from J, the gap between germline ends came to 12 bases. CDR1 and CDR2 (germline): SGHTA, FQGNSA. The CDR3 is made up of 14 amino acids. CDR3 sequence (DNA): TGTGCCAGCAGACCTACGGCAGAGAACACTGAAGCTTTCTTT. This codes for CASRPTAENTEAFF.

The genes are TRBV20-1 and TRBJ2-7; D is unresolved. Trimming took off 5 bases at V and 2 bases at J, with 7 bases between the two ends. The CDR3 covers 11 residues. Germline V lookup: CDR1 DFQATT, CDR2 SNEGSKA (reference sequence). CDR3 DNA sequence: TGCAGTGCTGGCCAAACCTACGAGCAGTACTTC. Amino acids: CSAGQTYEQYF.

This clonotype was recorded many times. The chain carries TRBV6-5 and TRBJ2-2; D gene ambiguous. V shed 0 bases and J shed 5 bases, with 1 base lying between them. Per the germline V gene, CDR1 is MNHEY and CDR2 is SVGAGI. This CDR3 is 12 amino acids long. CDR3 nucleotides: TGTGCCAGCAGTTACTCGACCGGGGAGCTGTTTTTT. This gives the protein CASSYSTGELFF.

This clonotype has just one count. V usage is TRBV5-1 and J usage is TRBJ1-1, with D uncertain. The V gene's germline CDR1 is SGHRS and CDR2 YFSETQ. The CDR3 has 15 residues. With 0 bases removed from V and 0 bases from J, the gap between germline ends came to 9 bases. Here the CDR3 reads CASSLDRVLNTEAFF. The CDR3 DNA sequence: TGCGCCAGCAGCTTGGATCGGGTATTGAACACTGAAGCTTTCTTT.

The V gene is TRBV6-5, the J gene TRBJ1-2; TRBD1 might be the D (6 bases). Germline V gives CDR1 MNHEY, CDR2 SVGAGI. The CDR3 is 13 residues long. The V end lost 7 bases, the J end lost 2 bases, and 11 bases lay between the germline ends. CDR3 nucleotide sequence: TGTGCCAGCACCCGGGACAAGAACTATGGCTACACCTTC. Its protein product is CASTRDKNYGYTF.

The chain carries TRBV9 and TRBJ2-3; the D call may be TRBD1 or TRBD2 (6 bases each). Trimming left V 3 bases short and J 2 bases short, with 19 bases between. This CDR3 has 17 residues. The germline CDR1 and CDR2 sequences are SGDLS and YYNGEE. CDR3 in DNA: TGTGCCAGCAGCGGGGGTGGGGGCCGCGGGAACACAGATACGCAGTATTTT. Its translation: CASSGGGGRGNTDTQYF.

The chain joins TRBV4-1 to TRBJ1-1; possible D gene TRBD1, 6 bases. The germline V gene encodes CDR1 MGHRA and CDR2 YSYEKL. Trimming removed 3 bases at V and 5 bases at J, with 19 bases between. This CDR3 has 16 residues. Here the CDR3 reads CASSHGYRDFKTEAFF. The CDR3 DNA reads as TGCGCCAGCAGCCATGGTTACAGGGACTTTAAAACTGAAGCTTTCTTT.

The chain recombines TRBV19 with TRBJ1-2, with unresolved D. Germline values: CDR1 LNHDA, CDR2 SQIVND (reference sequence). This CDR3 has 19 residues. The V and J ends lost 7 bases and 4 bases respectively, with 31 bases between them. The CDR3 spells CASIGPVSETPSGGYGYTF. The CDR3 nucleotides are TGTGCCAGTATAGGGCCGGTAAGCGAAACTCCTTCAGGCGGCTATGGCTACACCTTC.

The V gene is TRBV7-4, the J gene TRBJ2-5; possibly TRBD2 for D (5 bases). V was clipped by 0 bases and J by 2 bases, with 19 bases between them. Per the germline V gene, CDR1 is SGHVT and CDR2 is SQSDAQ. The CDR3 contains 18 residues. CDR3 nucleotide sequence: TGTGCCAGCAGCTTAGCCCGGCCCGGGCGACGGGAACAAGAGACCCAGTACTTC. It translates to CASSLARPGRREQETQYF.

CDR3 nucleotide sequence: TGTGCCAGCAGCTATGTGGCCCCCCTCATCGGAGTTACCTACGAGCAGTACTTC. Its translation: CASSYVAPLIGVTYEQYF. V gene TRBV27 combines with J gene TRBJ2-7; D ambiguous. The CDR3 covers 18 residues. CDR1 and CDR2 (germline): MNHEY, SMNVEV (reference sequence). With 6 bases removed from V and 2 bases from J, the gap between germline ends came to 26 bases.

This clonotype was observed a single time. The rearrangement joins TRBV10-1 to TRBJ1-2; 7 bases line up with TRBD1. The trim removed 6 bases at V and 5 bases at J, leaving 9 bases unmatched. The CDR3 consists of 14 residues. Germline V gives CDR1 WNHNN, CDR2 SYGVQD (reference sequence). The CDR3 sequence: CASSPTRGPYGYTF. The DNA for the CDR3 is TGCGCCAGCAGCCCTACGAGGGGGCCTTATGGCTACACCTTC.

This chain uses TRBV9 with TRBJ2-1, with D perhaps matching TRBD2 (6 bases). The V gene's germline CDR1 is SGDLS and CDR2 YYNGEE. This CDR3 contains 15 residues. Trimming pared 7 bases from V and 0 bases from J, leaving 14 bases between. CDR3 nucleotide sequence: TGTGCCAGCTCGACCGGGACTCTCTCCTACAATGAGCAGTTCTTC. Translated, it gives CASSTGTLSYNEQFF.

This clonotype has more than one count but fewer than ten. This chain joins TRBV7-6 and TRBJ1-1; D is perhaps TRBD1 (5 bases). This CDR3 has 16 amino acids. CDR1 and CDR2 (germline): SGHVS, FNYEAQ. V was clipped by 1 base and J by 5 bases, with 17 bases between them. This chain's CDR3 is CASSLGGMGGYTEAFF. The CDR3 DNA sequence: TGTGCCAGCAGCTTAGGGGGGATGGGCGGGTATACTGAAGCTTTCTTT.

The V gene is TRBV12-3 or TRBV12-4, the J gene TRBJ2-3, with D possibly matching TRBD2 (6 bases). Between the trimmed V and J ends, which lost 6 bases and 7 bases, there was a span of 17 bases. This CDR3 spans 14 amino acids. CDR3 region: CASSSGTVLNTQYF. The DNA for the CDR3 is TGTGCCAGCAGCTCCGGGACTGTATTAAATACGCAGTATTTT.

This clonotype was found many times. The chain's CDR3 is CASSLPGPTYEQYF. The CDR3 DNA follows: TGTGCCAGCAGCTTACCCGGTCCAACCTACGAGCAGTACTTC. The gene calls are TRBV7-2 and TRBJ2-7, with D hard to call. The CDR3 runs to 14 residues. Trimming cost V 2 bases and J 2 bases, with 10 bases left between them. Germline V gives CDR1 SGHTA, CDR2 FQGNSA.